This T cell receptor beta chain is drawn from a study of cytomegalovirus exposure and HLA in healthy donors. CDR1 and CDR2 from the germline V gene are GTSNPN and SVGIG (reference sequence). Trimming cost V 1 base and J 5 bases, with 23 bases left between them. This CDR3 spans 17 amino acids. The primer mix had 60 Vbeta and 13 Jbeta primers. Data came from immunoSEQ multiplex PCR; TCRdb stores just in-frame clones and leaves some out. The sample contains some 120,000 clones, around 70% of which appear only once. The origin of this receptor is a woman aged 18 to 35 in good health and CMV-seronegative. The specimen was PBMCs. The chain uses TRBV30 and TRBJ1-1, with D hard to call. This CDR3 reads CAWSGRVGLELRTEAFF. DNA for the CDR3: TGTGCCTGGAGTGGGAGGGTGGGGTTGGAATTGAGGACTGAAGCTTTCTTT. The whole variable domain, remainder taken from reference TRBV30 and TRBJ1-1, is SQTIHQWPATLVQPVGSPLSLECTVEGTSNPNLYWYRQAAGRGLQLLFYSVGIGQISSEVPQNLSASRPQDRQFILSSKKLLLSDSGFYLCAWSGRVGLELRTEAFFGQGTRLTVV.